This T cell receptor beta chain stems from a study of naive and memory T cell subsets. Study-wide results and caveats: The RNA method is potentially sensitive to activation and differentiation changes.

TCR cDNA received a 3' ligated oligonucleotide that carried a UMI. Four PCR rounds used nested alpha and beta constant region primers plus the SP2 primer. MiXCR was run by TCRdb on the 5' RACE reads, yielding one entry per CDR3 protein. Of approximately 32,000 distinct CDR3 sequences listed, roughly 17% were seen once; the top ten hold 2.6%. The CDR3 is 17 residues long. Germline V gives CDR1 SEHNR, CDR2 FQNEAQ (reference sequence). V was pared by 3 bases and J by 4 bases, with 20 bases between. This clonotype was detected ten times or more. Its antigen is unidentified. The V gene is TRBV7-9, the J gene TRBJ2-3; possibly TRBD1 for D (6 bases). The receptor's source is a female donor in good health. CDR3 DNA: TGTGCCAGCAGCTTCCCCCAACAGGGTCGAGAGCCAGATACGCAGTATTTT. This translates into CASSFPQQGREPDTQYF. The whole variable domain, filled in from reference TRBV7-9 and TRBJ2-3, reads DTGVSQNPRHKITKRGQNVTFRCDPISEHNRLYWYRQTLGQGPEFLTYFQNEAQLEKSRLLSDRFSAERPKGSFSTLEIQRTEQGDSAMYLCASSFPQQGREPDTQYFGPGTRLTVL.